The clone carrying this TCR beta chain was picked up a small number of times. Its antigen is not known. V lost 2 bases and J lost 6, with 8 bases in between. Germline lookup yields CDR1 KGHSH and CDR2 LQKENI. The CDR3 extends over 13 amino acids. This entry is derived from a study of T cells in localized non-small cell lung cancer. Study-level findings and limits: Exceeding tumor, uninvolved adjacent lung had the highest T cell clonality. Only one tumor region was sequenced, so heterogeneity remains possible. Adjacent lung exhibited a median of approximately 59 among the 100 most abundant tumor clones.

Using immunoSEQ multiplex PCR, the repertoire was profiled, and TCRdb retains in-frame clones only, with some absent. The table shows roughly 58,000 clones, with 80% to 90% occurring only once. The sequencing here drew on PBMCs, taken before any cancer treatment. The sequence was obtained from a man aged 40 to 70 with stage II lung adenocarcinoma. V gene TRBV18 combines with J gene TRBJ2-1; D not resolved. The CDR3: CASSPSNSNEQFF. In nucleotides, the CDR3 is TGTGCCAGCTCACCATCCAACTCCAATGAGCAGTTCTTC.